This T cell receptor beta chain was sequenced for a study of blood T cell repertoires in COVID-19. In the study overall: From the United States, Italy and Spain came samples of acute and convalescent COVID-19. PBMCs, B-cell-depleted T cells, or T cells were the source of the cDNA or gDNA that made up the material.

Produced via immunoSEQ multiplex PCR; TCRdb's table is partial and in-frame only. Among about 280,000 clones, approximately 81% were seen once, and the ten largest hold 2% to 3%. In terms of age and location, participants ranged from roughly 18 to 90 years and lived in about 25 US areas. Assignments of participants to cohorts depended upon their own reported clinical history. V lost 8 bases to trimming and J lost 6 bases; unmatched junction nucleotides: 9. CDR3 length: 14 residues. Germline V gene data show CDR1 as SNHLY and CDR2 as FYNNEI. The source material was PBMCs or T cells enriched from blood (not recorded which). This chain joins TRBV2 and TRBJ2-1; 8 bases map to TRBD2. The clonotype originates from a woman in her forties or fifties who had recovered from COVID-19. CDR3 residues: CASGRTSGPNEQFF. CDR3 DNA sequence: TGTGCCAGCGGTAGAACTAGCGGTCCCAATGAGCAGTTCTTC.